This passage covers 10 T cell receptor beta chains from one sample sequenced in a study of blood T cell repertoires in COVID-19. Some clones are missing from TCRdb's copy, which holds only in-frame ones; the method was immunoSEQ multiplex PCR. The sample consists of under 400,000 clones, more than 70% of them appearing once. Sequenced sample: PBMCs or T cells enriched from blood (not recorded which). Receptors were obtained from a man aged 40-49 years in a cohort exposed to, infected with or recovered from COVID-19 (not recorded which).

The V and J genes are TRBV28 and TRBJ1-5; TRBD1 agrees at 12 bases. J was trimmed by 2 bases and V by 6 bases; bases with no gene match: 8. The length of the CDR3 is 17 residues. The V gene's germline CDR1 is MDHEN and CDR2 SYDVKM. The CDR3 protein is CASRPGTGGAGNQPQHF. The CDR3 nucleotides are TGTGCCAGCAGACCCGGGACAGGGGGCGCGGGCAATCAGCCCCAGCATTTT.

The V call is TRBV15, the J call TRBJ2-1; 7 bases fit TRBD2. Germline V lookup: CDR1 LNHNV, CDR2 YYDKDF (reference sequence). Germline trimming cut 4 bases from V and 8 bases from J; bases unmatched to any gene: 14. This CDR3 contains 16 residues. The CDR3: CATSKNRGLDLDEQFF. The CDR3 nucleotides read TGTGCCACCAGCAAAAACAGAGGACTAGACCTTGATGAGCAGTTCTTC. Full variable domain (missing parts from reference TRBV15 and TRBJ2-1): DAMVIQNPRYQVTQFGKPVTLSCSQTLNHNVMYWYQQKSSQAPKLLFHYYDKDFNNEADTPDNFQSRRPNTSFCFLDIRSPGLGDTAMYLCATSKNRGLDLDEQFFGPGTRLTVL.

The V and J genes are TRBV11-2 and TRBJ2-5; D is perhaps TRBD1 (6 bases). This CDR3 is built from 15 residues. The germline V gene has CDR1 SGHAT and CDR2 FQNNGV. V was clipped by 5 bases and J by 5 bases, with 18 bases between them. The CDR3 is CASSPQAGVGETQYF. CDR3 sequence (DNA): TGTGCCAGCAGCCCGCAGGCAGGGGTAGGCGAGACCCAGTACTTC. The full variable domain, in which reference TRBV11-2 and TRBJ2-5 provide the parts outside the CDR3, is EAGVAQSPRYKIIEKRQSVAFWCNPISGHATLYWYQQILGQGPKLLIQFQNNGVVDDSQLPKDRFSAERLKGVDSTLKIQPAKLEDSAVYLCASSPQAGVGETQYFGPGTRLLVL.

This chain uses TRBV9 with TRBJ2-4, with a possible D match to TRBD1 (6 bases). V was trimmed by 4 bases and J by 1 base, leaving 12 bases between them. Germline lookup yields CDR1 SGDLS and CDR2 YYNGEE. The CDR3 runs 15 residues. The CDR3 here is CASSPGGGAKNIQYF. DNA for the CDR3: TGTGCCAGCAGCCCTGGTGGGGGCGCCAAAAACATTCAGTACTTC.

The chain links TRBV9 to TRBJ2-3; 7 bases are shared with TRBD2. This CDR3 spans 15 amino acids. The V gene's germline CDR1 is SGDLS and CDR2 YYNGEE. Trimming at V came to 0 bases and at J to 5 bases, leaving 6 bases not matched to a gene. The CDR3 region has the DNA TGTGCCAGCAGCGTAGTGGCGGGAGTGATAGATACGCAGTATTTT. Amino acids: CASSVVAGVIDTQYF.

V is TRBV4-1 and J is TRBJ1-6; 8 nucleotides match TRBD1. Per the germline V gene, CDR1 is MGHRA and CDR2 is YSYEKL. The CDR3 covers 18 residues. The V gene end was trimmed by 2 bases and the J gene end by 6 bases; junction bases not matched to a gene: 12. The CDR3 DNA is TGCGCCAGCAGCCAACAAGACCTGGACAGGGCCCCTAATTCACCCCTCCACTTT. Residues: CASSQQDLDRAPNSPLHF.

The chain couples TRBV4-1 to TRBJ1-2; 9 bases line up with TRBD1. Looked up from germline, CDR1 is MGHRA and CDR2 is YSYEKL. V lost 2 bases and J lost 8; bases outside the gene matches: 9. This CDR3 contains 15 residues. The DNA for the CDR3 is TGCGCCAGCAGCCAACCTACCCGGGACAGGGTCGGCTACACCTTC. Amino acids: CASSQPTRDRVGYTF.

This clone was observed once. The CDR3 DNA is TGCGCCAGCAGCTCTAGCGGGAGCTCCTACAATGAGCAGTTCTTC. Encoded protein: CASSSSGSSYNEQFF. The V gene is TRBV5-1, the J gene TRBJ2-1; 10 nucleotides align to TRBD2. The V gene end was trimmed by 3 bases and the J gene end by 0 bases; junction bases not matched to a gene: 0. CDR3 length: 15 amino acids. Germline V CDR1 and CDR2: SGHRS, YFSETQ.

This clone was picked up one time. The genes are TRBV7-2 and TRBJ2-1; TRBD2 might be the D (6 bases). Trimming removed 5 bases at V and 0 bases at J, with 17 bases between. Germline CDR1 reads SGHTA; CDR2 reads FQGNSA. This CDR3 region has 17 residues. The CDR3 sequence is CASSPGDSRSSYNEQFF. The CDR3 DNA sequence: TGTGCCAGCAGCCCCGGGGACTCACGGAGCTCCTACAATGAGCAGTTCTTC.

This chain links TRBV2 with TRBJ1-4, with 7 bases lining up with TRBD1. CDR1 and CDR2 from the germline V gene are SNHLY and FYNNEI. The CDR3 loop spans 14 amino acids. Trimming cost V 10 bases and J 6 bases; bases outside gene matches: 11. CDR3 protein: CATSKGRGDEKLFF. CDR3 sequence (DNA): TGTGCCACCTCGAAGGGCAGGGGGGATGAAAAACTGTTTTTT.